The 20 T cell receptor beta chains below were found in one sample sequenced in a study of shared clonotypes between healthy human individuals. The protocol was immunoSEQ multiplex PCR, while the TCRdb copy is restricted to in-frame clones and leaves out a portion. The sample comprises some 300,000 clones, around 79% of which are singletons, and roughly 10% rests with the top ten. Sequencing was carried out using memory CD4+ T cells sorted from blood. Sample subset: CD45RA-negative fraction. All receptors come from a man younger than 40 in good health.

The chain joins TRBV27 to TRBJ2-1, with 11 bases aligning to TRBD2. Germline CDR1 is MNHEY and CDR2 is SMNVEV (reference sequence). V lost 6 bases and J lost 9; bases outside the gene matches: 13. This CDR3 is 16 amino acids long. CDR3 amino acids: CASRALAGGPLSEQFF. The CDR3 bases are TGTGCCAGCAGGGCCTTAGCGGGAGGGCCTTTGAGTGAGCAGTTCTTC.

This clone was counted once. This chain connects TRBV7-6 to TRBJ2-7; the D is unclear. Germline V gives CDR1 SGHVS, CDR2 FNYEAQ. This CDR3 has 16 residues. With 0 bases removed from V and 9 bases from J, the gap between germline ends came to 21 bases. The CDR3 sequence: CASSLAVGLGPSGQYF. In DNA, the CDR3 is TGTGCCAGCAGCTTAGCGGTAGGGTTAGGGCCATCCGGGCAGTACTTC.

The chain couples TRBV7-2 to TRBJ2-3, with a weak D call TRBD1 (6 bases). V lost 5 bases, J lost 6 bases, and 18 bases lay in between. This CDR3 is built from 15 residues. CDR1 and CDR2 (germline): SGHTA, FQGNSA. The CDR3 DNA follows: TGTGCCAGCAGCCCCGGGACATTTAATCTCGATACGCAGTATTTT. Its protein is CASSPGTFNLDTQYF.

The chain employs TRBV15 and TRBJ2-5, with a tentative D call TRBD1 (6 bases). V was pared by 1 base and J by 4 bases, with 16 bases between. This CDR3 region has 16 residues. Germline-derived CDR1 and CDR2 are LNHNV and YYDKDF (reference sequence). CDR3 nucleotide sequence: TGTGCCACCAGCAGAGGGGGGACAAGGAGCGGAGAGACCCAGTACTTC. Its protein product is CATSRGGTRSGETQYF.

The CDR3 region is CASSGWEGSNQPQHF. The CDR3 nucleotides read TGTGCCAGCAGTGGGTGGGAAGGGAGCAATCAGCCCCAGCATTTT. J is TRBJ1-5 and V is TRBV2; D is ambiguous. Trimming took off 4 bases at V and 1 base at J, with 11 bases between the two ends. The CDR3 contains 15 residues. Germline assignment: CDR1 SNHLY and CDR2 FYNNEI.

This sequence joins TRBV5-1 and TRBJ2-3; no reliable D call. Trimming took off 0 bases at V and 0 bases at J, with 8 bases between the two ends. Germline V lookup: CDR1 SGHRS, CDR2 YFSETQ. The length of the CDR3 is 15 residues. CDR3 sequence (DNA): TGCGCCAGCAGCTTGGATGGGAAAAGCACAGATACGCAGTATTTT. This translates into CASSLDGKSTDTQYF.

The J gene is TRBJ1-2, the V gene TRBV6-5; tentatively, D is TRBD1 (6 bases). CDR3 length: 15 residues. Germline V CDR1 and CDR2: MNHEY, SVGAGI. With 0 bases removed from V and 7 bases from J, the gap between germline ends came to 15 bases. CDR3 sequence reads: CASSYSTQGMGGYTF. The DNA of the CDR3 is TGTGCCAGCAGTTACTCGACCCAGGGGATGGGTGGCTACACCTTC.

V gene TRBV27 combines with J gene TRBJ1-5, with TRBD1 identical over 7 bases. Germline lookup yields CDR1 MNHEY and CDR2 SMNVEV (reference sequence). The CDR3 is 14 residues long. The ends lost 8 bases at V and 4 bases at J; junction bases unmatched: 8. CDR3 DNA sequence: TGTGCCAGCCACCCCGGACAGGTTAATCAGCCCCAGCATTTT. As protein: CASHPGQVNQPQHF.

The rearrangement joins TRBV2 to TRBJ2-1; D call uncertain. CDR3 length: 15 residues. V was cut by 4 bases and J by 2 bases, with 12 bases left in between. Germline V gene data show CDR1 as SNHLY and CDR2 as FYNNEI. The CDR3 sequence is CASSVPTKAYNEQFF. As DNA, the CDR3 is TGTGCCAGCAGTGTACCTACTAAAGCCTACAATGAGCAGTTCTTC.

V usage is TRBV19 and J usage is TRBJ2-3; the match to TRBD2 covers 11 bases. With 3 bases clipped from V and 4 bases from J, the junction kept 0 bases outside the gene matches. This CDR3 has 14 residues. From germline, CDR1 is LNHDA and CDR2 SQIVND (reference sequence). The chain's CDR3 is CASSMGLAADTQYF. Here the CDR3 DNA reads TGTGCCAGTAGTATGGGACTAGCGGCAGATACGCAGTATTTT. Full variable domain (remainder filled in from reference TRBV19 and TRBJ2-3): DGGITQSPKYLFRKEGQNVTLSCEQNLNHDAMYWYRQDPGQGLRLIYYSQIVNDFQKGDIAEGYSVSREKKESFPLTVTSAQKNPTAFYLCASSMGLAADTQYFGPGTRLTVL.

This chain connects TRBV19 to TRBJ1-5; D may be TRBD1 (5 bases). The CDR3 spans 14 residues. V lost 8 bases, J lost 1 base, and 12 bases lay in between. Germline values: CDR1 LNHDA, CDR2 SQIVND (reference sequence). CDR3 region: CASRSRGSNQPQHF. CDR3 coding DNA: TGTGCCAGTCGATCACGGGGGAGCAATCAGCCCCAGCATTTT.

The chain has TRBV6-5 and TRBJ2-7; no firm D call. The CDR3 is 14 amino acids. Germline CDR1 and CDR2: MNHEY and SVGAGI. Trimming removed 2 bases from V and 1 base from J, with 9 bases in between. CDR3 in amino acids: CASSYRILSYEQYF. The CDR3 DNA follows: TGTGCCAGCAGTTACAGGATCCTATCCTACGAGCAGTACTTC.

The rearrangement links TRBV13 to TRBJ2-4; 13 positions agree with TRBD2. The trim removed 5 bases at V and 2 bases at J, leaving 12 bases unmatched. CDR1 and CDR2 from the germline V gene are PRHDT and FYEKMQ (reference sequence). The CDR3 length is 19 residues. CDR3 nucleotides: TGTGCCAGCAGCCTACGACTAGCGGGAGGCCCGGGCTCCAAAAACATTCAGTACTTC. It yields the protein CASSLRLAGGPGSKNIQYF.

Here the CDR3 DNA reads TGTGCCAGCAGCTTATATGTGGGGGGTACCTACGAGCAGTACTTC. Its protein is CASSLYVGGTYEQYF. The rearrangement uses TRBV5-6 and TRBJ2-7; perhaps TRBD2 as D (6 bases). The CDR3 totals 15 residues. Trimming took off 2 bases at V and 2 bases at J, with 14 bases between the two ends. The V gene's germline CDR1 is SGHDT and CDR2 YYEEEE.

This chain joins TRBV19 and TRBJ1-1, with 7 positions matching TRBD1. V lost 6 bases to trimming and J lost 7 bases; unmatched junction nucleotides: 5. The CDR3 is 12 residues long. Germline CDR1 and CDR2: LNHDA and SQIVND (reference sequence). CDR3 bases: TGTGCCAGTAGCTTCAGGGGGGTTGAAGCTTTCTTT. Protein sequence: CASSFRGVEAFF.

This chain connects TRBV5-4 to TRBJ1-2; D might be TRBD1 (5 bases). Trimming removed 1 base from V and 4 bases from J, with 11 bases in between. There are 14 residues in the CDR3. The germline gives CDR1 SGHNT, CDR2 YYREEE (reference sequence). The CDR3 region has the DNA TGTGCCAGCAGCTTGTACGGGGCGACCTATGGCTACACCTTC. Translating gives CASSLYGATYGYTF.

This CDR3 is CASSLGLPGDTQYF. CDR3 sequence (DNA): TGTGCCAGTAGTCTAGGACTCCCGGGAGATACGCAGTATTTT. The chain uses TRBV19 and TRBJ2-3; tentatively, D is TRBD2 (5 bases). Germline CDR1 is LNHDA and CDR2 is SQIVND (reference sequence). The CDR3 runs to 14 residues. Trimming shortened V by 5 bases and J by 5 bases, and 14 bases separated the two germline ends.

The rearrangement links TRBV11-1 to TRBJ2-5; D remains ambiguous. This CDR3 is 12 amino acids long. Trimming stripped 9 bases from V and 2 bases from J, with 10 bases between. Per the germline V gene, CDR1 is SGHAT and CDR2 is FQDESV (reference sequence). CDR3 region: CASVGLQETQYF. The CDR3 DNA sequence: TGTGCCAGTGTTGGGCTTCAAGAGACCCAGTACTTC.

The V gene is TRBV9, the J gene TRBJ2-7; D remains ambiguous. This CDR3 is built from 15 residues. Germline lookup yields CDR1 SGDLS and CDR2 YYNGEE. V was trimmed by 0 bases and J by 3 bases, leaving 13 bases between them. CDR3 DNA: TGTGCCAGCAGCGTAGCTGGTAGCAAGAGCTACGAGCAGTACTTC. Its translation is CASSVAGSKSYEQYF.

The CDR3 protein is CASSPTGGINEKLFF. The CDR3 DNA reads TGTGCCAGCAGCCCTACAGGGGGCATTAATGAAAAACTGTTTTTT. The chain recombines TRBV13 with TRBJ1-4, with 9 bases fitting TRBD1. CDR3 length: 15 residues. After removal of 5 bases from V and 4 bases from J, the junction contained 5 bases not matched to a gene. Germline-derived CDR1 and CDR2 are PRHDT and FYEKMQ (reference sequence).